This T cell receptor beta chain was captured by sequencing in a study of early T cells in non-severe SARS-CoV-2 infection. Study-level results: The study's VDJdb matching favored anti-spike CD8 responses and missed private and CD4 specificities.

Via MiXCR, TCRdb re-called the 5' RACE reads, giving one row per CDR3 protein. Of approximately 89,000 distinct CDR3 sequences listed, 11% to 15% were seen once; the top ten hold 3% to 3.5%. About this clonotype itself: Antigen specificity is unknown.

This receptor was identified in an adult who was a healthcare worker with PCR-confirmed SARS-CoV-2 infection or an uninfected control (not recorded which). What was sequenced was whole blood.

The CDR3 bases are TGTGCCAGCAGCCTTTGGACTAGCGGCTCCACAGATACGCAGTATTTT. This encodes CASSLWTSGSTDTQYF. The chain carries TRBV7-6 and TRBJ2-3, with 10 bases matching TRBD2. CDR3 length: 16 residues. Trimming at V came to 5 bases and at J to 2 bases, leaving 7 bases not matched to a gene. Germline loops: CDR1 SGHVS, CDR2 FNYEAQ. Based on the CDR3 plus reference TRBV7-6 and TRBJ2-3, the full variable domain is GAGVSQSPRYKVTKRGQDVALRCDPISGHVSLYWYRQALGQGPEFLTYFNYEAQQDKSGLPNDRFSAERPEGSISTLTIQRTEQRDSAMYRCASSLWTSGSTDTQYFGPGTRLTVL.